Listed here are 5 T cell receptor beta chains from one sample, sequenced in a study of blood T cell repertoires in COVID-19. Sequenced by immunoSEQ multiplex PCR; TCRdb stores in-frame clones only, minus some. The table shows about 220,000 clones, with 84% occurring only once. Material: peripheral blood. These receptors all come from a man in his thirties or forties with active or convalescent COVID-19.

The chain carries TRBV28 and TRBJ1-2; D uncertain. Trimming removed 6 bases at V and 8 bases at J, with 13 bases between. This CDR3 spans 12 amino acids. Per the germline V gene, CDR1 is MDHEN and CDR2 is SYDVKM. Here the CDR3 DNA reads TGTGCCAGCAGGTCGTCGACTGGAGGCTACACCTTC. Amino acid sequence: CASRSSTGGYTF.

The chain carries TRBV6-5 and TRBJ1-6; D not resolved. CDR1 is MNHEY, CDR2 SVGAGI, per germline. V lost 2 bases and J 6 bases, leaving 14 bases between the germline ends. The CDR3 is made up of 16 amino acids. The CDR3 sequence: CASSYREYAGNSPLHF. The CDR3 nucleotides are TGTGCCAGCAGTTACAGGGAGTATGCGGGTAATTCACCCCTCCACTTT.

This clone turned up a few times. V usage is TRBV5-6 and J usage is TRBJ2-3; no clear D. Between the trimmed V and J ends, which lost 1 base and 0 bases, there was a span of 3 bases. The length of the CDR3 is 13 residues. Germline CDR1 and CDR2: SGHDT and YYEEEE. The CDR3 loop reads CASSLTSTDTQYF. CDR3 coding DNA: TGTGCCAGCAGCTTGACTAGCACAGATACGCAGTATTTT. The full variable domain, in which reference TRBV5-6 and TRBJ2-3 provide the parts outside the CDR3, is DAGVTQSPTHLIKTRGQQVTLRCSPKSGHDTVSWYQQALGQGPQFIFQYYEEEERQRGNFPDRFSGHQFPNYSSELNVNALLLGDSALYLCASSLTSTDTQYFGPGTRLTVL.

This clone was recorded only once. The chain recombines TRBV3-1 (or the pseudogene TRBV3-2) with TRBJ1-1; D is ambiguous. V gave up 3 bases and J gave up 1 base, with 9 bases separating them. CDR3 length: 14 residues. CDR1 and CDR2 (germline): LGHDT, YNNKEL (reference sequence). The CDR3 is CASSHLSGNTEAFF. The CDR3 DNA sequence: TGTGCCAGCAGCCATCTCTCGGGGAACACTGAAGCTTTCTTT.

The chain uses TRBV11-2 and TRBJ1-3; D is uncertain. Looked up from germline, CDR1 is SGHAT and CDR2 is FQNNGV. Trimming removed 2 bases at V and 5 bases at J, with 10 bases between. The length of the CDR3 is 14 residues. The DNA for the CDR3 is TGTGCCAGCAGCTTAAGAGGGTTGAGAAACACCATATATTTT. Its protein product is CASSLRGLRNTIYF. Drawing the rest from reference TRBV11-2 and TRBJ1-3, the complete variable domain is EAGVAQSPRYKIIEKRQSVAFWCNPISGHATLYWYQQILGQGPKLLIQFQNNGVVDDSQLPKDRFSAERLKGVDSTLKIQPAKLEDSAVYLCASSLRGLRNTIYFGEGSWLTVV.